This T cell receptor (beta chain) appears in the sequencing data of a study of beta chain features in type 1 diabetes. Investigators reverse transcribed all isolated RNA, so they sequenced expressed TCRB transcripts. The protocol was immunoSEQ multiplex PCR, while the TCRdb copy is restricted to in-frame clones and leaves out a portion. The table has 810,000 or so clones, about a sixth seen once. The table lists this clone with a few counts. This CDR3 has 16 amino acids. Per germline, CDR1 SGHTA and CDR2 FQGNSA. V lost 5 bases and J 1 base, leaving 17 bases between the germline ends. Every donor provided one heparinised blood draw, which averaged about 116 mL.

The sample consisted of naive CD4+ T cells from blood. This chain uses TRBV7-2 with TRBJ1-1, with a weak D call TRBD1 (6 bases). This clonotype originated in a woman under 30 in good health. The CDR3: CASSLRDTRGNTEAFF. CDR3 nucleotides: TGTGCCAGCAGCCTCCGGGACACACGGGGGAACACTGAAGCTTTCTTT.